The 27 T cell receptor beta chains listed next were all sequenced from one sample in a study of blood T cell repertoires in COVID-19. The table came from immunoSEQ multiplex PCR; TCRdb's copy has only in-frame clones and leaves some out. The sample gives roughly 100,000 clones, around 82% of which show up once; 10% to 15% is in the top ten. The sample comprised peripheral blood. The source of these receptors is a human donor in a cohort sampled during active or convalescent COVID-19.

V gene TRBV10-3 combines with J gene TRBJ1-6; 7 nucleotides agree with TRBD1. V trimming: 10 bases; J trimming: 7 bases; junction bases outside the gene matches: 4. The CDR3 runs to 12 residues. The germline gives CDR1 ENHRY, CDR2 SYGVKD. The DNA for the CDR3 is TGTGCCACCCGGGACAGCAATTCACCCCTCCACTTT. Its protein is CATRDSNSPLHF.

The V and J genes are TRBV5-1 and TRBJ1-1, with D hard to call. This CDR3 region has 17 residues. The germline V gene has CDR1 SGHRS and CDR2 YFSETQ. V lost 0 bases and J 1 base, leaving 16 bases between the germline ends. CDR3: CASSLDLRVLKNTEAFF. The CDR3 bases are TGCGCCAGCAGCTTGGATTTGAGGGTCCTCAAGAACACTGAAGCTTTCTTT. The whole variable domain, filled in from reference TRBV5-1 and TRBJ1-1, reads KAGVTQTPRYLIKTRGQQVTLSCSPISGHRSVSWYQQTPGQGLQFLFEYFSETQRNKGNFPGRFSGRQFSNSRSEMNVSTLELGDSALYLCASSLDLRVLKNTEAFFGQGTRLTVV.

The chain employs TRBV4-3 and TRBJ2-1; a weak D match, TRBD2 (7 bases). V dropped 0 bases and J dropped 6 bases, with 18 bases sitting between them. The CDR3 length is 17 residues. Per the germline V gene, CDR1 is LGHNA and CDR2 is YSLEER. The CDR3 DNA is TGCGCCAGCAGCCAAGAGAGGGGGGGGATGAATTCCAATGAGCAGTTCTTC. Translation gives CASSQERGGMNSNEQFF.

The chain joins TRBV19 to TRBJ1-5; D is undetermined. V was shortened by 5 bases and J by 7 bases, with 12 bases between the two germline ends. The V gene's germline CDR1 is LNHDA and CDR2 SQIVND (reference sequence). The CDR3 totals 13 residues. The CDR3 DNA sequence: TGTGCCAGTAGTGTGACGGCAGGCCAGCCCCAGCATTTT. It is translated as CASSVTAGQPQHF. Supplemented by reference TRBV19 and TRBJ1-5, the full variable domain reads DGGITQSPKYLFRKEGQNVTLSCEQNLNHDAMYWYRQDPGQGLRLIYYSQIVNDFQKGDIAEGYSVSREKKESFPLTVTSAQKNPTAFYLCASSVTAGQPQHFGDGTRLSIL.

The rearrangement links TRBV4-2 to TRBJ1-3, with a possible D match to TRBD1 (5 bases). The CDR3 runs to 15 residues. The V gene's germline CDR1 is LGHNA and CDR2 YNFKEQ. V was trimmed by 4 bases and J by 4 bases, leaving 14 bases between them. Written as DNA, the CDR3 is TGTGCCAGCAGCCTTTATCAGGGCAACGGAAACACCATATATTTT. It is translated as CASSLYQGNGNTIYF.

This chain connects TRBV7-2 to TRBJ2-3, with 8 bases identical to TRBD2. Per germline, CDR1 SGHTA and CDR2 FQGNSA. V lost 1 base to trimming and J lost 2 bases; unmatched junction nucleotides: 5. The CDR3 has 16 amino acids. CDR3 nucleotide sequence: TGTGCCAGCAGCTTAGTTGCGGGGGGATACACAGATACGCAGTATTTT. This translates into CASSLVAGGYTDTQYF.

The rearrangement joins TRBV10-2 to TRBJ1-6; possibly TRBD1 for D (6 bases). The CDR3 spans 16 residues. V was trimmed by 5 bases and J by 5 bases, leaving 16 bases between them. CDR1 is WSHSY and CDR2 is SAAADI in the germline V gene. In nucleotides, the CDR3 is TGCGCCAGCAGTTTTCCGGGGGGCAGGAATAATTCACCCCTCCACTTT. Protein: CASSFPGGRNNSPLHF.

This chain connects TRBV30 to TRBJ2-7; 9 bases are a match to TRBD1. Germline lookup yields CDR1 GTSNPN and CDR2 SVGIG (reference sequence). This CDR3 is built from 14 residues. V shed 4 bases and J 5 bases; nucleotides not matched to a gene: 9. DNA for the CDR3: TGTGCCTGGAAAGGGGACAGGGATCGCCACGAGCAGTACTTC. Translated: CAWKGDRDRHEQYF.

The J gene is TRBJ2-7, the V gene TRBV18, with 8 bases that match TRBD1. Trimming cost V 4 bases and J 7 bases; bases outside gene matches: 6. This CDR3 has 13 amino acids. Germline CDR1 reads KGHSH; CDR2 reads LQKENI. CDR3 residues: CASSQDRDGEQYF. The CDR3 DNA reads TGTGCCAGCTCACAGGACAGGGATGGGGAGCAGTACTTC. The full variable domain, completed using reference TRBV18 and TRBJ2-7, is NAGVMQNPRHLVRRRGQEARLRCSPMKGHSHVYWYRQLPEEGLKFMVYLQKENIIDESGMPKERFSAEFPKEGPSILRIQQVVRGDSAAYFCASSQDRDGEQYFGPGTRLTVT.

The chain employs TRBV5-1 and TRBJ2-5; 7 positions match TRBD2. This CDR3 region has 15 residues. Germline CDR1 and CDR2: SGHRS and YFSETQ. Trimming took 0 bases from V and 4 from J; bases not matched to a gene: 6. CDR3 in DNA: TGCGCCAGCAGCTTGGGGCTACCGGGGGGAGAGACCCAGTACTTC. Translation: CASSLGLPGGETQYF. The complete variable domain, with remaining parts taken from reference TRBV5-1 and TRBJ2-5, reads KAGVTQTPRYLIKTRGQQVTLSCSPISGHRSVSWYQQTPGQGLQFLFEYFSETQRNKGNFPGRFSGRQFSNSRSEMNVSTLELGDSALYLCASSLGLPGGETQYFGPGTRLLVL.

V is TRBV6-1 and J is TRBJ2-5; 10 bases agree with TRBD1. With 2 bases clipped from V and 0 bases from J, the junction kept 15 bases outside the gene matches. CDR1 MNHNS and CDR2 SASEGT come from the germline V gene. CDR3 length: 20 amino acids. In DNA form, the CDR3 reads TGTGCCAGCAGTGAACTCCTTTCTCAGGACAGGGGGACGTACCAAGAGACCCAGTACTTC. Encoded protein: CASSELLSQDRGTYQETQYF.

This sequence joins TRBV9 and TRBJ2-3; D is undetermined. The CDR3 sequence is 13 residues long. The germline gives CDR1 SGDLS, CDR2 YYNGEE. Trimming took off 5 bases at V and 1 base at J, with 8 bases between the two ends. CDR3 in amino acids: CASSGPRTDTQYF. The CDR3 region has the DNA TGTGCCAGCAGTGGGCCTCGCACAGATACGCAGTATTTT.

This rearrangement joins TRBV4-2 to TRBJ1-5; a possible D gene is TRBD1 (6 bases). CDR3 size: 15 residues. V was pared by 6 bases and J by 0 bases, with 12 bases between. From germline, CDR1 is LGHNA and CDR2 YNFKEQ. The CDR3 loop reads CASRPDSYSNQPQHF. The CDR3, as DNA: TGTGCCAGCAGACCGGACAGTTATAGCAATCAGCCCCAGCATTTT.

This clone was seen just once. This CDR3 is also generated by other DNA sequences in the sample. This rearrangement joins TRBV18 to TRBJ1-1, with D hard to call. The V and J ends lost 2 bases and 3 bases respectively, with 4 bases between them. CDR1 is KGHSH, CDR2 LQKENI, per germline. This CDR3 comprises 12 residues. The CDR3 spells CASSPEDTEAFF. In DNA, the CDR3 is TGTGCCAGCTCACCAGAGGACACTGAAGCTTTCTTT.

The V call is TRBV7-9, the J call TRBJ2-1; D perhaps matches TRBD1 (6 bases). The germline gives CDR1 SEHNR, CDR2 FQNEAQ (reference sequence). The CDR3 extends over 17 amino acids. Trimming took 1 base from V and 4 from J, leaving 17 bases between them. CDR3 residues: CASSLGSNRVSYNEQFF. The CDR3 bases are TGTGCCAGCAGCTTAGGGTCGAACAGGGTGTCATACAATGAGCAGTTCTTC.

A few counts support this clone. The chain combines TRBV6-6 with TRBJ1-6, with no clear D. CDR3 length: 11 residues. Trimming left V 4 bases short and J 12 bases short, with 7 bases between. CDR1 and CDR2 from the germline V gene are MNHNY and SVGAGI (reference sequence). The CDR3 sequence: CASSSLLPLHF. The CDR3 DNA reads as TGTGCCAGCAGTTCCCTATTACCCCTCCACTTT.

The V call is TRBV5-1, the J call TRBJ1-1; 9 bases map to TRBD1. CDR1 is SGHRS, CDR2 YFSETQ, per germline. The ends lost 3 bases at V and 3 bases at J; junction bases unmatched: 3. CDR3 length: 14 amino acids. CDR3 sequence: CASSSTGGDTEAFF. CDR3 bases: TGCGCCAGCAGCTCGACAGGGGGAGACACTGAAGCTTTCTTT.

V gene TRBV28 combines with J gene TRBJ1-6; 7 bases match TRBD1. V lost 6 bases, J lost 7 bases, and 12 bases stayed unmatched. The germline V gene encodes CDR1 MDHEN and CDR2 SYDVKM. The CDR3 has 16 residues. CDR3 bases: TGTGCCAGCAGCATATTAAAGGGACAGTCAAATTCACCCCTCCACTTT. The encoded protein is CASSILKGQSNSPLHF.

The V and J genes are TRBV7-2 and TRBJ2-1; weak D call: TRBD2 (6 bases). The CDR3 runs 16 residues. V was shortened by 1 base and J by 4 bases, with 14 bases between the two germline ends. CDR1 is SGHTA, CDR2 FQGNSA, per germline. For the CDR3, the DNA is TGTGCCAGCAGCTTAGTGTCTCGCGGGGTGTACAATGAGCAGTTCTTC. It yields the protein CASSLVSRGVYNEQFF.

The chain employs TRBV4-2 and TRBJ2-7; tentative D call: TRBD2 (6 bases). CDR1 and CDR2 (germline): LGHNA, YNFKEQ. The length of the CDR3 is 15 residues. V was shortened by 4 bases and J by 3 bases, with 16 bases between the two germline ends. As DNA, the CDR3 is TGTGCCAGCAGCCCACAGCGGACTACCTACTACGAGCAGTACTTC. Protein sequence: CASSPQRTTYYEQYF.

The chain links TRBV5-1 to TRBJ1-4; TRBD1 might be the D (5 bases). Germline lookup yields CDR1 SGHRS and CDR2 YFSETQ. V was clipped by 0 bases and J by 4 bases, with 10 bases between them. The CDR3 is 15 residues long. CDR3 in amino acids: CASSLAGGVNEKLFF. CDR3 in DNA: TGCGCCAGCAGCTTGGCGGGGGGGGTTAATGAAAAACTGTTTTTT.

The rearrangement uses TRBV9 and TRBJ2-3, with TRBD2 matching 13 bases. The CDR3 contains 17 residues. Looked up from germline, CDR1 is SGDLS and CDR2 is YYNGEE. After removal of 0 bases from V and 6 bases from J, the junction contained 7 bases not matched to a gene. CDR3 sequence: CASSVATTSGGADTQYF. The CDR3 DNA is TGTGCCAGCAGCGTAGCTACAACTAGCGGGGGGGCGGATACGCAGTATTTT. The variable domain in full, with the rest retrieved from reference TRBV9 and TRBJ2-3, is DSGVTQTPKHLITATGQRVTLRCSPRSGDLSVYWYQQSLDQGLQFLIQYYNGEERAKGNILERFSAQQFPDLHSELNLSSLELGDSALYFCASSVATTSGGADTQYFGPGTRLTVL.

J is TRBJ1-5 and V is TRBV3-1 (or the pseudogene TRBV3-2); tentatively, D is TRBD1 (6 bases). The CDR3 is 11 residues long. The V end lost 2 bases, the J end lost 16 bases, and 12 bases lay between the germline ends. The germline V gene encodes CDR1 LGHDT and CDR2 YNNKEL (reference sequence). The CDR3, as DNA: TGTGCCAGCAGCCAACGGGACACTTTCCATTTT. Residues: CASSQRDTFHF.

This clone was seen a handful of times. This sequence joins TRBV25-1 and TRBJ1-2, with a possible D match to TRBD1 (6 bases). Looked up from germline, CDR1 is MGHDK and CDR2 is SYGVNS. Trimming removed 6 bases from V and 8 bases from J, with 25 bases in between. The CDR3 extends over 16 amino acids. The chain's CDR3 is CASRRTGQNPSRGYTF. The CDR3 DNA follows: TGTGCCAGCAGAAGGACGGGACAAAATCCCTCCAGGGGCTACACCTTC.

The CDR3 bases are TGTGCCAGCAGTTCGGGACAGGCAGAGACCCAGTACTTC. Translated, it gives CASSSGQAETQYF. The J gene is TRBJ2-5, the V gene TRBV28, with 8 positions matching TRBD1. The CDR3 loop spans 13 amino acids. Germline loops: CDR1 MDHEN, CDR2 SYDVKM. The junction had 2 bases not matched to a gene; V was cut back by 4 bases and J by 4 bases.

The CDR3 nucleotides read TGTGCCAGTAGGGGGGGATCCGGAAACACCATATATTTT. It specifies CASRGGSGNTIYF. This chain uses TRBV19 with TRBJ1-3, with D perhaps TRBD1 (5 bases). The ends were cut back, 6 bases at V and 4 bases at J, with 10 bases in the middle. The CDR3 runs 13 residues. CDR1 and CDR2 (germline): LNHDA, SQIVND (reference sequence).

The rearrangement joins TRBV2 to TRBJ1-1; 7 bases match TRBD1. The length of the CDR3 is 15 residues. Losses at the gene ends were 3 bases for V and 10 bases for J; bases not matched to a gene: 14. The V gene's germline CDR1 is SNHLY and CDR2 FYNNEI. The CDR3 bases are TGTGCCAGCAGTGAGTCAGCAGGGGGGTCGAGGCGAGCTTTCTTT. Translated, it gives CASSESAGGSRRAFF.